These T cell receptor beta chains were read from a single sample in a study of beta chain features in type 1 diabetes. Only in-frame clones appear in the TCRdb table, and some are missing; sequencing was by immunoSEQ multiplex PCR. Of about 740,000 clones listed, 13% are singletons. Sequences were obtained from naive CD4+ T cells from blood. The receptor set was obtained from a man aged 18 to 35 with type 1 diabetes. Each CDR3 is given with its conserved first and last residue. The D gene is left open where the match is weak. A row's size may be missing; if present it is once, few, many or a size class.

j_call d_call clone_size v_call cdr3_length cdr3_aa cdr3_nt
TRBJ2-1 TRBD1 - TRBV6-4 14 CASSRTGLWNEQFF TGTGCCAGCAGTAGGACAGGGTTGTGGAATGAGCAGTTCTTC
TRBJ1-5 - - TRBV6-1 14 CASSVSGADQPQHF TGTGCCAGCAGTGTCTCGGGAGCTGATCAGCCCCAGCATTTT
TRBJ2-5 - - TRBV18 14 CASSPPGIQETQYF TGTGCCAGCTCACCCCCGGGAATCCAAGAGACCCAGTACTTC
TRBJ2-1 TRBD1 - TRBV19 16 CASSSLGQGLRNEQFF TGTGCCAGTAGTTCTCTTGGACAGGGACTTAGGAATGAGCAGTTCTTC
TRBJ1-1 - - TRBV27 13 CASSLTPNTEAFF TGTGCCAGCAGCCTGACACCGAACACTGAAGCTTTCTTT
TRBJ2-7 - - TRBV29-1 14 CSVEDPAHGYEQYF TGCAGCGTTGAAGACCCTGCCCACGGGTACGAGCAGTACTTC
TRBJ1-5 - - TRBV30 15 CAWSVRGRGNQPQHF TGTGCCTGGAGTGTAAGGGGCCGGGGCAATCAGCCCCAGCATTTT
TRBJ2-6 - few TRBV7-6 16 CASSETRSSGANVLTF TGTGCCAGCAGCGAGACCCGGAGCTCTGGGGCCAACGTCCTGACTTTC
TRBJ2-3 TRBD2 - TRBV6-6 16 CASSRRLADSTDTQYF TGTGCCAGCAGCCGAAGACTAGCGGACAGCACAGATACGCAGTATTTT
TRBJ1-2 - - TRBV7-8 17 CASSLAPRLPANYGYTF TGTGCCAGCAGCTTAGCCCCCCGACTCCCAGCTAACTATGGCTACACCTTC
TRBJ2-1 - few TRBV5-6 13 CASSLSADNEQFF TGTGCCAGCAGCTTATCAGCAGACAATGAGCAGTTCTTC
TRBJ1-2 - - TRBV5-1 13 CASSLMSNYGYTF TGCGCCAGCAGCTTGATGAGTAACTATGGCTACACCTTC
TRBJ2-7 TRBD1 few TRBV6-6 14 CASSPGQVVGWQYF TGTGCCAGCAGCCCCGGACAGGTCGTAGGGTGGCAGTACTTC
TRBJ2-1 - - TRBV11-3 16 CASSLVGSITYNEQFF TGTGCCAGCAGCTTAGTGGGCAGTATCACCTACAATGAGCAGTTCTTC
TRBJ1-4 - few TRBV29-1 13 CSVWPTTNEKLFF TGCAGCGTGTGGCCAACAACTAATGAAAAACTGTTTTTT
TRBJ2-1 TRBD1 - TRBV7-6 15 CASSSMGDRGNEQFF TGTGCCAGCAGCTCAATGGGGGACAGGGGTAATGAGCAGTTCTTC
TRBJ1-3 - - TRBV28 13 CASTPGWGNTIYF TGTGCCAGCACCCCAGGGTGGGGAAACACCATATATTTT
TRBJ1-1 - few TRBV25-1 15 CASSAQTGLSTEAFF TGTGCCAGCAGTGCCCAAACAGGGTTGTCGACTGAAGCTTTCTTT
TRBJ1-1 - - TRBV18 18 CASSPPLQGPTMNSEAFF TGTGCCAGCTCACCACCGCTCCAGGGTCCTACTATGAACAGTGAAGCTTTCTTT
TRBJ2-6 - - TRBV27 15 CASSPDLGGANVLTF TGTGCCAGCAGTCCTGACCTAGGAGGGGCCAACGTCCTGACTTTC
TRBJ1-3 TRBD1 - TRBV6-5 15 CASSYLQGGGNTIYF TGTGCCAGCAGTTACTTACAGGGGGGTGGAAACACCATATATTTT
TRBJ1-2 - - TRBV6-5 12 CASSRGGYGYTF TGTGCCAGCAGCCGGGGCGGCTATGGCTACACCTTC
TRBJ1-6 TRBD1 - TRBV5-1 16 CASSLSYQGVNSPLHF TGCGCCAGCAGCTTGTCATATCAGGGGGTTAATTCACCCCTCCACTTT
TRBJ2-5 - few TRBV2 13 CAGKEGDQETQYF TGTGCCGGCAAAGAGGGGGACCAAGAGACCCAGTACTTC
TRBJ2-7 - - TRBV5-4 15 CASTNRDIGPYEQYF TGTGCCAGCACCAATAGGGACATCGGACCCTACGAGCAGTACTTC
TRBJ2-3 - few TRBV7-8 17 CASSLAQAGFISDTQYF TGTGCCAGCAGCTTAGCTCAGGCCGGATTTATTTCAGATACGCAGTATTTT
TRBJ2-5 TRBD2 - TRBV4-1 16 CASSRPTSGGEETQYF TGCGCCAGCAGCCGCCCTACTAGCGGGGGGGAAGAGACCCAGTACTTC
TRBJ2-1 - - TRBV5-1 14 CASSNQQGEGEQFF TGCGCCAGCAGCAACCAACAGGGTGAGGGTGAGCAGTTCTTC
TRBJ2-3 TRBD2 - TRBV5-1 15 CASSSLAGVTDTQYF TGCGCCAGCAGCTCCTTAGCGGGGGTCACAGATACGCAGTATTTT
TRBJ2-7 TRBD1 - TRBV5-1 16 CASSWTRDSISYEQYF TGCGCCAGCAGCTGGACGAGGGACAGTATTTCCTACGAGCAGTACTTC
TRBJ1-1 - - TRBV7-8 13 CASSLDGKGDTFF TGTGCCAGCAGCTTGGACGGGAAAGGTGATACTTTCTTT
TRBJ1-6 - few TRBV19 15 CASSIGEGGNSPLHF TGTGCCAGTAGTATCGGGGAGGGAGGTAATTCACCCCTCCACTTT
TRBJ2-7 TRBD1 few TRBV10-3 14 CAISGQGAVDEQYF TGTGCCATCAGTGGCCAGGGGGCAGTGGACGAGCAGTACTTC
TRBJ2-5 - few TRBV30 11 CAWSGRETQYF TGTGCCTGGAGTGGAAGGGAGACCCAGTACTTC
TRBJ1-1 - few TRBV2 11 CATEGGIRAFF TGTGCCACCGAGGGAGGGATTAGGGCTTTCTTT
TRBJ2-7 TRBD2 - TRBV28 14 CASSASGEPYEQYF TGTGCCAGCAGCGCTAGCGGGGAGCCCTACGAGCAGTACTTC
TRBJ1-5 - - TRBV2 14 CASSVRYSNQPQHF TGTGCCAGCAGTGTAAGGTATAGCAATCAGCCCCAGCATTTT
TRBJ1-1 - - TRBV5-1 13 CASSLRQEAEAFF TGCGCCAGCAGCTTGAGGCAGGAGGCTGAAGCTTTCTTT
TRBJ1-4 TRBD1 few TRBV6-6 15 CASRPTGTSDEKLFF TGTGCCAGCAGACCGACAGGGACTTCGGATGAAAAACTGTTTTTT
TRBJ2-7 TRBD1 few TRBV7-9 14 CASSPQGRPDEQYF TGTGCCAGCAGCCCACAGGGGCGACCCGACGAGCAGTACTTC
TRBJ2-7 - few TRBV28 12 CASSPRPYEQYF TGTGCCAGCAGTCCCCGGCCCTACGAGCAGTACTTC
TRBJ1-1 TRBD1 - TRBV19 17 CASSIDKIGTGITEAFF TGTGCCAGTAGTATAGATAAAATCGGGACAGGGATAACTGAAGCTTTCTTT
TRBJ1-6 TRBD1 - TRBV10-2 12 CATGQAGSPLHF TGCGCCACTGGACAGGCAGGTTCACCCCTCCACTTT
TRBJ2-3 - - TRBV9 22 CASSGPYRGGLVLEASTDTQYF TGTGCCAGCAGCGGCCCTTACCGTGGGGGGCTCGTTCTGGAAGCTAGCACAGATACGCAGTATTTT
TRBJ2-7 TRBD1 - TRBV6-6 14 CASRTGTGAYEQYF TGTGCCAGCAGAACCGGGACAGGGGCCTACGAGCAGTACTTC